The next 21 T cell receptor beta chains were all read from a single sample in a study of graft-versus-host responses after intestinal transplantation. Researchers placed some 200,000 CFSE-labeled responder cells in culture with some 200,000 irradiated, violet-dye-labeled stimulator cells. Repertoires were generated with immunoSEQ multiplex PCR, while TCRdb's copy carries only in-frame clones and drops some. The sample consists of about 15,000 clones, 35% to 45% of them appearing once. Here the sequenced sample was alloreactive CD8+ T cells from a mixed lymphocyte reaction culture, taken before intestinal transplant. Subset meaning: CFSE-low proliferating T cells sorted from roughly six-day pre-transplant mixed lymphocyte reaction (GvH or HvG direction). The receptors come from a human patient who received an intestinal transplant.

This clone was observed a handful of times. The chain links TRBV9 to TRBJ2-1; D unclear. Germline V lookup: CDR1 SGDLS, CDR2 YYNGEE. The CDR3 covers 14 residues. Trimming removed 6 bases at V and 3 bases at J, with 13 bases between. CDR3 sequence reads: CASNPVGDYNEQFF. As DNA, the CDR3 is TGTGCCAGCAACCCGGTAGGAGACTACAATGAGCAGTTCTTC.

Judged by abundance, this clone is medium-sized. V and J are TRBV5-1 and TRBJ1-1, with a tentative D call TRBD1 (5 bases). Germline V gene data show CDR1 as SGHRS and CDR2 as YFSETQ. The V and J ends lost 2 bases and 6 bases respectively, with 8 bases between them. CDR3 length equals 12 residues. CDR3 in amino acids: CASSFRGAEAFF. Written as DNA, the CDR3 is TGCGCCAGCAGCTTCCGGGGGGCTGAAGCTTTCTTT. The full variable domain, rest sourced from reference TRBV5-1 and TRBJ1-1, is KAGVTQTPRYLIKTRGQQVTLSCSPISGHRSVSWYQQTPGQGLQFLFEYFSETQRNKGNFPGRFSGRQFSNSRSEMNVSTLELGDSALYLCASSFRGAEAFFGQGTRLTVV.

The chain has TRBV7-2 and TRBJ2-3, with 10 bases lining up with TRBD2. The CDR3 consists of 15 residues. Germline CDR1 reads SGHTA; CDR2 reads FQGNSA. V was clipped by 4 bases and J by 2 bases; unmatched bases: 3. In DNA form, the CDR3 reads TGTGCCAGCAGCTCCACTAGCGGGACCACAGATACGCAGTATTTT. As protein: CASSSTSGTTDTQYF.

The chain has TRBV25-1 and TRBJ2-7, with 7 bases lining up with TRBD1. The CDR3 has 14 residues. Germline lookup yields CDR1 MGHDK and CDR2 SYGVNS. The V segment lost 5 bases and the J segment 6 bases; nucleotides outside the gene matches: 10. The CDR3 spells CASSFTGASSEQYF. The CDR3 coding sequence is TGTGCCAGCAGTTTTACAGGGGCGTCTAGCGAGCAGTACTTC.

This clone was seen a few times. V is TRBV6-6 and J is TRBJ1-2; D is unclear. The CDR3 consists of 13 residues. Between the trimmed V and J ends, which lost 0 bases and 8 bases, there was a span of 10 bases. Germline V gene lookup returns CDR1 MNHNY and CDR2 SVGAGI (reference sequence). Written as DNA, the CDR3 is TGTGCCAGCAGTTACTCAGGGAGCGGGGGCTACACCTTC. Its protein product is CASSYSGSGGYTF.

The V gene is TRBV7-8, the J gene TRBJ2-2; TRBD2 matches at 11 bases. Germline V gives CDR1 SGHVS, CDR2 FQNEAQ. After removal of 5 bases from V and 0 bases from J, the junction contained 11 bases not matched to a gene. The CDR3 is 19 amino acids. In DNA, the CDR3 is TGTGCCAGCAGCCGGTCGGGACTAGCGGACAACGCGAACACCGGGGAGCTGTTTTTT. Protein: CASSRSGLADNANTGELFF.

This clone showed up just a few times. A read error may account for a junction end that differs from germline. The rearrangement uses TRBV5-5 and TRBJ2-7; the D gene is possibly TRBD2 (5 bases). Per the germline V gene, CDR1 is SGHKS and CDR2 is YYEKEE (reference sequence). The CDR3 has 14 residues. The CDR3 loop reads CASSPDVGNREQYF. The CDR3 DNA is TGCGCCAGCAGCCCGGATGTCGGGAATCGGGAGCAGTACTTC.

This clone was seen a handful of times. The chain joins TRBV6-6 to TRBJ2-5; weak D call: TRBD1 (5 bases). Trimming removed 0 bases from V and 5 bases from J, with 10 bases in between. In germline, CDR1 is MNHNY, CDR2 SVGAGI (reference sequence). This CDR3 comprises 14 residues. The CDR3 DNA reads TGTGCCAGCAGTTACTCGCAGGGTTGGGAGACCCAGTACTTC. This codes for CASSYSQGWETQYF.

CDR3 sequence: CASSSPLTF. The CDR3 DNA reads as TGCGCCAGCAGCTCCCCCCTCACCTTC. The chain combines TRBV5-1 with TRBJ1-2, with D uncertain. CDR1 and CDR2 from the germline V gene are SGHRS and YFSETQ. Deletions cut 3 bases from V and 13 bases from J, with 7 bases between. The CDR3 length is 9 residues.

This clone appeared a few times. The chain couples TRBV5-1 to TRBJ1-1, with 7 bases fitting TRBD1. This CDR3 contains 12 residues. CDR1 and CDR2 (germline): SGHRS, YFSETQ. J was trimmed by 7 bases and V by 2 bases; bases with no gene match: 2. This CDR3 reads CASSFNRGEAFF. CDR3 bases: TGCGCCAGCAGCTTTAACAGGGGTGAAGCTTTCTTT.

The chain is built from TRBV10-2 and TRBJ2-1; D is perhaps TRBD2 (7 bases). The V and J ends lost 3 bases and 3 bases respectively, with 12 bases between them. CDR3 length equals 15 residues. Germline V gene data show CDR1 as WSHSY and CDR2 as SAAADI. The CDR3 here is CASSDAGALYNEQFF. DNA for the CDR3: TGCGCCAGCAGTGACGCGGGGGCCCTCTACAATGAGCAGTTCTTC.

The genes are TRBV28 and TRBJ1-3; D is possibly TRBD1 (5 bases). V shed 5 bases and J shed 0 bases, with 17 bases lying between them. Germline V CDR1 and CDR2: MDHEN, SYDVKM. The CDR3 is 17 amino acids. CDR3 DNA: TGTGCCAGCAGTCTACCTCGACAGAGGAGCTCTGGAAACACCATATATTTT. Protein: CASSLPRQRSSGNTIYF.

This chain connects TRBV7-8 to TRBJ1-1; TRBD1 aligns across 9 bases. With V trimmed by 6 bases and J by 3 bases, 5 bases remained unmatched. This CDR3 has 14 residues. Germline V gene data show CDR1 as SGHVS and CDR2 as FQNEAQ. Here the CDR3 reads CASSSTGGYTEAFF. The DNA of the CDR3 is TGTGCCAGCAGTTCCACAGGGGGCTACACTGAAGCTTTCTTT.

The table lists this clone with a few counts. The CDR3 loop reads CASSVAGVTNQPQHF. The CDR3 DNA sequence: TGTGCCAGCAGTGTGGCAGGGGTTACCAATCAGCCCCAGCATTTT. The chain employs TRBV28 and TRBJ1-5; possible D gene TRBD1, 6 bases. With 5 bases removed from V and 3 bases from J, the gap between germline ends came to 14 bases. Germline CDR1 and CDR2: MDHEN and SYDVKM. The CDR3 consists of 15 residues.

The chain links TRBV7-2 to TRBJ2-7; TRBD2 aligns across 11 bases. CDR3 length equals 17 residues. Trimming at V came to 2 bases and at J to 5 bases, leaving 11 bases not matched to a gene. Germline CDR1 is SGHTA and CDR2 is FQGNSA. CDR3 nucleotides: TGTGCCAGCAGCTTATTACTCGCTAGCGGGGGGATGAACGAGCAGTACTTC. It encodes CASSLLLASGGMNEQYF.

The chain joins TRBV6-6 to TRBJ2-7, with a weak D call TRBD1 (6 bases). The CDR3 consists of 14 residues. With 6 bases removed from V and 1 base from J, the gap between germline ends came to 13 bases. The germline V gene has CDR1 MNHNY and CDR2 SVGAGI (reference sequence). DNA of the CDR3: TGTGCCAGCAGCCCTGGGGACACGTCCTACGAGCAGTACTTC. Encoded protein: CASSPGDTSYEQYF.

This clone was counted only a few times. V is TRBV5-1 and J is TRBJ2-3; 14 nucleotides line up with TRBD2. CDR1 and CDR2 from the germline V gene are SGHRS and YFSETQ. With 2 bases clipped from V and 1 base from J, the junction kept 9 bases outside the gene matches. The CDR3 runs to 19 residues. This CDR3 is CASSFRLAGGLEGTDTQYF. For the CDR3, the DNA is TGCGCCAGCAGCTTCAGACTAGCGGGGGGGCTTGAGGGCACAGATACGCAGTATTTT.

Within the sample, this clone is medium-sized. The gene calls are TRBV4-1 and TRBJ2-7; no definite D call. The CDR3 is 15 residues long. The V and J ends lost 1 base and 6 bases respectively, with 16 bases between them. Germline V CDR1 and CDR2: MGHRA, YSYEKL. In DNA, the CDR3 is TGCGCCAGCAGCCAAGCCCCTCAATCAGGTACCGAGCAGTACTTC. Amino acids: CASSQAPQSGTEQYF.

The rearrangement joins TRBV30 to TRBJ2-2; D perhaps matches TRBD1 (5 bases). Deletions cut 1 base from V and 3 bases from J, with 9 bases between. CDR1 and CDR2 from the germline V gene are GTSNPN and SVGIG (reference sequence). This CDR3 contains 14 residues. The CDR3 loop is CAWSAVTDTGELFF. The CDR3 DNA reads TGTGCCTGGAGTGCCGTGACAGACACCGGGGAGCTGTTTTTT.

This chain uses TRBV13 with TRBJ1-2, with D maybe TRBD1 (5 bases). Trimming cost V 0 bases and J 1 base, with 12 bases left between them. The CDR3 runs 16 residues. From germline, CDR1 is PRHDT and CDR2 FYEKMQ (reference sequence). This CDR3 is CASSLGGQTLNYGYTF. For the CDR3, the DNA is TGTGCCAGCAGCTTAGGCGGACAAACCCTTAACTATGGCTACACCTTC.

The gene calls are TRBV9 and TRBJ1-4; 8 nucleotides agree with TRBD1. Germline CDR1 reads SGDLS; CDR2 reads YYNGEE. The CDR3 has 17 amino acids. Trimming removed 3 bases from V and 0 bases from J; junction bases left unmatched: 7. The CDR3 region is CASSANLQGATNEKLFF. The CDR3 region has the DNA TGTGCCAGCAGCGCTAACCTACAGGGGGCAACTAATGAAAAACTGTTTTTT.